This T cell receptor (beta chain) was sequenced in a study of shared clonotypes between healthy human individuals. General observations from the study: Clonotype sharing among the donors was expected to vary with sequencing depth.

CDR1 and CDR2 (germline): SGHRS, YFSETQ. V lost 4 bases to trimming and J lost 2 bases, with 19 bases between them. CDR3 length equals 16 residues. Sorted-subset replicate PCRs used 200 ng DNA, approximately 30,000 T cell genomes. The method was immunoSEQ multiplex PCR; TCRdb's version includes in-frame clones alone and lacks a portion of them. The table records more than 2 million clones, under 97% of them present only once. As regards this clone: The antigen remains undetermined.

The receptor's source is a man between 18 and 35 years old in good health. The V call is TRBV5-1, the J call TRBJ2-7; the D gene could be TRBD1 or TRBD2 (6 bases each). The sample comprised naive CD4+ T cells sorted from blood. Subset: CD45RA+ positively selected. CDR3 DNA: TGCGCCAGCAGCCTGAGATCGGCGCGGGACACCTACGAGCAGTACTTC. Its translation: CASSLRSARDTYEQYF.